A selection of T cell receptor beta chains follows, all from one sample in a study of early T cells in non-severe SARS-CoV-2 infection. TCRdb re-analysed the 5' RACE reads in MiXCR, keeping a single row per CDR3 protein. The sample contains around 70,000 distinct CDR3 sequences, around 12% of which appear only once. Specimen: whole blood. Receptors originate from an adult who was a healthcare worker with PCR-confirmed SARS-CoV-2 infection or an uninfected control (not recorded which). Both conserved end residues are part of each CDR3. The order of the fields is D gene, V gene, CDR3 length, clone size, J gene, CDR3 DNA, CDR3 protein. D genes are given only for firm matches. Clone size, where shown, is once, few, many, or a class for clones that have expanded.

d_call: .
v_call: TRBV20-1
cdr3_length: 15
clone_size: few
j_call: TRBJ2-1
cdr3_nt: TGCAGTGCTACCCGAGGACAGCGTTCCTACAATGAGCAGTTCTTC
cdr3_aa: CSATRGQRSYNEQFF

d_call: .
v_call: TRBV29-1
cdr3_length: 10
clone_size: few
j_call: TRBJ2-3
cdr3_nt: TGCAGCGCACAAACAGATACGCAGTATTTT
cdr3_aa: CSAQTDTQYF

d_call: TRBD1
v_call: TRBV29-1
cdr3_length: 14
clone_size: many
j_call: TRBJ2-5
cdr3_nt: TGCAGCGCCATCAGACAGGGCCCCCAAGAGACCCAGTACTTC
cdr3_aa: CSAIRQGPQETQYF

d_call: TRBD1
v_call: TRBV6-1
cdr3_length: 14
clone_size: many
j_call: TRBJ2-3
cdr3_nt: TGTGCCAGCAGTGAAGGACAGGGGCCAGATACGCAGTATTTT
cdr3_aa: CASSEGQGPDTQYF

d_call: .
v_call: TRBV20-1
cdr3_length: 18
clone_size: few
j_call: TRBJ2-7
cdr3_nt: TGCAGTGCTAGAGATGTACGAGCTCGTACTCAGGCGGGGTACGAGCAGTACTTC
cdr3_aa: CSARDVRARTQAGYEQYF

d_call: TRBD1
v_call: TRBV29-1
cdr3_length: 14
clone_size: .
j_call: TRBJ2-3
cdr3_nt: TGCAGCGTGATACAGGGGGGCCAGAGAGATACGCAGTATTTT
cdr3_aa: CSVIQGGQRDTQYF

d_call: .
v_call: TRBV7-2
cdr3_length: 15
clone_size: many
j_call: TRBJ2-1
cdr3_nt: TGTGCCAGCAGCTTAGGTGGGGGAACCTACAATGAGCAGTTCTTC
cdr3_aa: CASSLGGGTYNEQFF

d_call: .
v_call: TRBV20-1
cdr3_length: 15
clone_size: many
j_call: TRBJ2-7
cdr3_nt: TGCAGTGCTACCCCCCTCGGGACATCTTCTCCCGAGCAGTACTTC
cdr3_aa: CSATPLGTSSPEQYF

d_call: TRBD1
v_call: TRBV30
cdr3_length: 14
clone_size: few
j_call: TRBJ1-2
cdr3_nt: TGTGCCTGGGCAACCATACAGGGGGCGTATGGCTACACCTTC
cdr3_aa: CAWATIQGAYGYTF

d_call: .
v_call: TRBV14
cdr3_length: 12
clone_size: many
j_call: TRBJ2-3
cdr3_nt: TGTGCCAGCAGCCAGTCCCCAGATACGCAGTATTTT
cdr3_aa: CASSQSPDTQYF

d_call: TRBD1
v_call: TRBV5-1
cdr3_length: 16
clone_size: few
j_call: TRBJ2-1
cdr3_nt: TGCGCCAGCAGCTTTATCCGGGACAGGGGCAGGGATGAGCAGTTCTTC
cdr3_aa: CASSFIRDRGRDEQFF

d_call: .
v_call: TRBV7-9
cdr3_length: 15
clone_size: many
j_call: TRBJ2-5
cdr3_nt: TGTGCCAGCAGCCAGCGTACAGGGTTCCAAGAGACCCAGTACTTC
cdr3_aa: CASSQRTGFQETQYF

d_call: .
v_call: TRBV12-3/TRBV12-4
cdr3_length: 11
clone_size: few
j_call: TRBJ2-1
cdr3_nt: TGTGCCAGCAGTTTGGTCAATGAGCAGTTCTTC
cdr3_aa: CASSLVNEQFF

d_call: .
v_call: TRBV6-2/TRBV6-3
cdr3_length: 16
clone_size: .
j_call: TRBJ2-4
cdr3_nt: TGTGCCAGCAGTTACTCGAAGATAAAAACCAAAAACATTCAGTACTTC
cdr3_aa: CASSYSKIKTKNIQYF

d_call: .
v_call: TRBV6-5
cdr3_length: 15
clone_size: .
j_call: TRBJ2-2
cdr3_nt: TGTGCCAGCAGTTACGGGACGTCGAGGACCGGGGAGCTGTTTTTT
cdr3_aa: CASSYGTSRTGELFF

d_call: .
v_call: TRBV20-1
cdr3_length: 13
clone_size: many
j_call: TRBJ1-5
cdr3_nt: TGCAGTGCTAGACTCACAGGGAATCAGCCCCAGCATTTT
cdr3_aa: CSARLTGNQPQHF

d_call: .
v_call: TRBV12-3/TRBV12-4
cdr3_length: 15
clone_size: many
j_call: TRBJ1-1
cdr3_nt: TGTGCCAGCAGGGCCCCCGGGCGCGGGGACACTGAAGCTTTCTTT
cdr3_aa: CASRAPGRGDTEAFF

d_call: TRBD1
v_call: TRBV7-6
cdr3_length: 15
clone_size: .
j_call: TRBJ2-2
cdr3_nt: TGTGCCAGCAGCCCCCAAACAGGGGGCCTCGGGGAGCTGTTTTTT
cdr3_aa: CASSPQTGGLGELFF

d_call: .
v_call: TRBV6-6
cdr3_length: 14
clone_size: many
j_call: TRBJ1-1
cdr3_nt: TGTGCCAGCAGTTATCTACAGATGAACACTGAAGCTTTCTTT
cdr3_aa: CASSYLQMNTEAFF

d_call: .
v_call: TRBV20-1
cdr3_length: 14
clone_size: .
j_call: TRBJ2-7
cdr3_nt: TGCAGTGCTGGATCCGGACTACTTAAGGGGGAGCAGTACTTC
cdr3_aa: CSAGSGLLKGEQYF

d_call: TRBD2
v_call: TRBV29-1
cdr3_length: 15
clone_size: many
j_call: TRBJ2-3
cdr3_nt: TGCAGCGTTGGGTCTAGCGGGAGGTTCACAGATACGCAGTATTTT
cdr3_aa: CSVGSSGRFTDTQYF

d_call: .
v_call: TRBV11-2
cdr3_length: 18
clone_size: .
j_call: TRBJ1-4
cdr3_nt: TGTGCCAGCAGCTTACAGCCCCTACAGGGACGGGGTTATGAAAAGCTGTTTTTT
cdr3_aa: CASSLQPLQGRGYEKLFF

d_call: .
v_call: TRBV13
cdr3_length: 15
clone_size: many
j_call: TRBJ1-3
cdr3_nt: TGTGCCAGCAGCTTATTTCGGGACTCTGGAAACACCATATATTTT
cdr3_aa: CASSLFRDSGNTIYF

d_call: TRBD1
v_call: TRBV27
cdr3_length: 15
clone_size: many
j_call: TRBJ2-1
cdr3_nt: TGTGCCAGCAGTTCGGGACAGGGGGATTACAATGAGCAGTTCTTC
cdr3_aa: CASSSGQGDYNEQFF